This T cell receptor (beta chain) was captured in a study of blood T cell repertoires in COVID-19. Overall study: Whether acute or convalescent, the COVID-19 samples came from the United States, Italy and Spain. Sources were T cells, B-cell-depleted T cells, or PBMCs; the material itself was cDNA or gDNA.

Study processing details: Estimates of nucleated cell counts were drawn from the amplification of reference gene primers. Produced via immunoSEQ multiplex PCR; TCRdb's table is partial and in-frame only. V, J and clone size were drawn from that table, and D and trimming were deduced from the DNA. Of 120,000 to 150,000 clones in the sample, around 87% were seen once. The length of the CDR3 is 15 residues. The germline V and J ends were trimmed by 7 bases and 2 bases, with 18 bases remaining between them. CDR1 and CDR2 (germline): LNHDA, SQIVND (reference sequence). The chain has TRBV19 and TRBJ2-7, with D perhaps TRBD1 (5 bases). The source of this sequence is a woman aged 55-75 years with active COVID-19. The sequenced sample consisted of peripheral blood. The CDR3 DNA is TGTGCCAGTACCCCTTCTGGGGCGGAAACCTACGAGCAGTACTTC. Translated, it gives CASTPSGAETYEQYF.